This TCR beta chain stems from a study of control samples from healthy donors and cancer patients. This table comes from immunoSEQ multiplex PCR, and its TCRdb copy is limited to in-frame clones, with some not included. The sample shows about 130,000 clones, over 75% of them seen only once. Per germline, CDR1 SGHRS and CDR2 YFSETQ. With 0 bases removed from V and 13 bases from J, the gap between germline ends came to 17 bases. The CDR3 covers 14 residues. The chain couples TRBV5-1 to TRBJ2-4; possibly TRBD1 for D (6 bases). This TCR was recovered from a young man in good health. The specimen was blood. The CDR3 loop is CASSLDGQIGPQYF. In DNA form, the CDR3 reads TGCGCCAGCAGCTTGGACGGACAGATAGGCCCACAGTACTTC.